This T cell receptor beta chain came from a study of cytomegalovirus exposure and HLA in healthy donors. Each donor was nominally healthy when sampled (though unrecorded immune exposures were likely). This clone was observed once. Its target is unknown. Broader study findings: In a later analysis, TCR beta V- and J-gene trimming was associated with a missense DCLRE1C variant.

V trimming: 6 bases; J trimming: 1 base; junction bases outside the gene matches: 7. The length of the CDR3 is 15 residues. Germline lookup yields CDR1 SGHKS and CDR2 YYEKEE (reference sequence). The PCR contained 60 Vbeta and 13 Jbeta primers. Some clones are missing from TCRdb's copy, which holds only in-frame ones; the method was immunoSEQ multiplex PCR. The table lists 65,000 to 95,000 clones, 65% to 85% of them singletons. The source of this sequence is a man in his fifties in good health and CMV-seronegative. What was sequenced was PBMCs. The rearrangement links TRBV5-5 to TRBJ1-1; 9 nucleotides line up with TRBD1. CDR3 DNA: TGTGCCAGCAACCGACAGGGGGTAGGGAACACTGAAGCTTTCTTT. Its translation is CASNRQGVGNTEAFF.